These T cell receptor beta chains were read from a single sample in a study of spatial heterogeneity in lung cancer. A single record per CDR3 protein comes from TCRdb applying MiXCR to the 5' RACE reads. The repertoire holds some 50,000 distinct CDR3 sequences, with less than 8.5% as singletons. Sequences were derived from PBMCs, sampled at surgery. The receptors shown here come from a female donor with early-stage non-small cell lung cancer. The CDR3 runs from the conserved cysteine through the conserved F or W. The order of the fields is CDR3 length, clone size, V gene, D gene, J gene, CDR3 DNA, CDR3 protein. D genes are given only for firm matches. Clone size, where shown, is once, few, many, or a class for clones that have expanded.

len: 22; abundance: many; v_gene: TRBV23-1; d_gene: .; j_gene: TRBJ2-7; CDR3nt: TGCGCCAGCAGTCATCGTATCTGGTTCCAGGGTTTACCCACTACCTACCGCGACGAGCAGTACTTC; CDR3aa: CASSHRIWFQGLPTTYRDEQYF
len: 18; abundance: few; v_gene: TRBV20-1; d_gene: .; j_gene: TRBJ2-4; CDR3nt: TGCAGTGCCGACGGACTCCAGGATAATAGGGGAGCCAAAAACATTCAGTACTTC; CDR3aa: CSADGLQDNRGAKNIQYF
len: 14; abundance: medium-sized; v_gene: TRBV4-1; d_gene: TRBD1; j_gene: TRBJ1-4; CDR3nt: TGCGCCAGCAGCCTGGGACAGGGGAACGAAAAACTGTTTTTT; CDR3aa: CASSLGQGNEKLFF
len: 14; abundance: many; v_gene: TRBV7-2; d_gene: .; j_gene: TRBJ1-1; CDR3nt: TGTGCCAGCAGCCCCCGCGCGGCGAACACTGAAGCTTTCTTT; CDR3aa: CASSPRAANTEAFF
len: 15; abundance: .; v_gene: TRBV30; d_gene: TRBD2; j_gene: TRBJ2-1; CDR3nt: TGTGCCTGGATAGCGGGGGGGATCTCCTACAATGAGCAGTTCTTC; CDR3aa: CAWIAGGISYNEQFF
len: 16; abundance: .; v_gene: TRBV11-3; d_gene: TRBD1; j_gene: TRBJ2-2; CDR3nt: TGTGCCAGCAGCTTTAGTGGGACAGCGAACACCGGGGAGCTGTTTTTT; CDR3aa: CASSFSGTANTGELFF
len: 13; abundance: few; v_gene: TRBV10-3; d_gene: .; j_gene: TRBJ1-2; CDR3nt: TGTGCCATCAGTGAAGGGGGGAACTATGGCTACACCTTC; CDR3aa: CAISEGGNYGYTF
len: 15; abundance: many; v_gene: TRBV11-2; d_gene: .; j_gene: TRBJ2-3; CDR3nt: TGTGCCAGCAGCTTACCGGCGTTCCGAGGAGATACGCAGTATTTT; CDR3aa: CASSLPAFRGDTQYF
len: 20; abundance: few; v_gene: TRBV19; d_gene: TRBD1; j_gene: TRBJ1-5; CDR3nt: TGTGCCAGTAGTATTCAGGTATCGGGACAGGGGGCGTATAGCAATCAGCCCCAGCATTTT; CDR3aa: CASSIQVSGQGAYSNQPQHF
len: 12; abundance: once; v_gene: TRBV30; d_gene: TRBD1; j_gene: TRBJ2-1; CDR3nt: TGTGCCTGGAGCGGGACAGGGGATGAGCAGTTCTTC; CDR3aa: CAWSGTGDEQFF
len: 15; abundance: many; v_gene: TRBV20-1; d_gene: TRBD2; j_gene: TRBJ2-2; CDR3nt: TGCAGTGCTAGAGATCCTAGCGGGGGGACCGGGGAGCTGTTTTTT; CDR3aa: CSARDPSGGTGELFF
len: 14; abundance: few; v_gene: TRBV12-3/TRBV12-4; d_gene: .; j_gene: TRBJ1-5; CDR3nt: TGTGCCAGCAGTCCCACGGGAGGGGTCCAGCCCCAGCATTTT; CDR3aa: CASSPTGGVQPQHF
len: 14; abundance: .; v_gene: TRBV19; d_gene: .; j_gene: TRBJ1-5; CDR3nt: TGTGCCAGTAGTATGGATCGGGGAAATCAGCCCCAGCATTTT; CDR3aa: CASSMDRGNQPQHF
len: 15; abundance: few; v_gene: TRBV7-9; d_gene: TRBD2; j_gene: TRBJ2-3; CDR3nt: TGTGCCAGCAGCCCCGGGACTAGCGGGGAAGATACGCAGTATTTT; CDR3aa: CASSPGTSGEDTQYF
len: 16; abundance: many; v_gene: TRBV5-1; d_gene: .; j_gene: TRBJ1-5; CDR3nt: TGCGCCAGCAGCCCCGGGACGGGGGGAAGCAATCAGCCCCAGCATTTT; CDR3aa: CASSPGTGGSNQPQHF
len: 14; abundance: many; v_gene: TRBV27; d_gene: .; j_gene: TRBJ2-1; CDR3nt: TGTGCCAGCAGTTTAAGGACAGACTACAATGAGCAGTTCTTC; CDR3aa: CASSLRTDYNEQFF
len: 16; abundance: .; v_gene: TRBV28; d_gene: TRBD1; j_gene: TRBJ1-2; CDR3nt: TGTGCCAGCAGCCTCGACAGGGGCGGTCAAATCTATGGCTACACCTTC; CDR3aa: CASSLDRGGQIYGYTF
len: 12; abundance: .; v_gene: TRBV7-2; d_gene: .; j_gene: TRBJ1-2; CDR3nt: TGTGCCAGCAGCGGTGTGAACTATGGCTACACCTTC; CDR3aa: CASSGVNYGYTF
len: 14; abundance: .; v_gene: TRBV13; d_gene: .; j_gene: TRBJ2-4; CDR3nt: TGTGCCAGCAGCTTCGGGACAGCCAAAAACATTCAGTACTTC; CDR3aa: CASSFGTAKNIQYF
len: 13; abundance: few; v_gene: TRBV6-2/TRBV6-3; d_gene: TRBD1; j_gene: TRBJ2-5; CDR3nt: TGTGCCAGCATTACAGGGGGTCAAGAGACCCAGTACTTC; CDR3aa: CASITGGQETQYF
len: 15; abundance: many; v_gene: TRBV5-1; d_gene: .; j_gene: TRBJ2-5; CDR3nt: TGCGCCAGCAGCTTGGCCTTAGACAGCCAAGAGACCCAGTACTTC; CDR3aa: CASSLALDSQETQYF
len: 13; abundance: many; v_gene: TRBV7-2; d_gene: .; j_gene: TRBJ2-5; CDR3nt: TGTGCCAGCAGCTTAGGACTTCAAGAGACCCAGTACTTC; CDR3aa: CASSLGLQETQYF
len: 14; abundance: many; v_gene: TRBV7-9; d_gene: TRBD1; j_gene: TRBJ1-1; CDR3nt: TGTGCCAGCAGCGAAGACAGGGCGACGGCGAAAGCTTTCTTT; CDR3aa: CASSEDRATAKAFF
len: 15; abundance: .; v_gene: TRBV18; d_gene: .; j_gene: TRBJ2-1; CDR3nt: TGTGCCAGCTCACCATCTCAGGGTTCCCACAATGAGCAGTTCTTC; CDR3aa: CASSPSQGSHNEQFF
len: 14; abundance: .; v_gene: TRBV9; d_gene: .; j_gene: TRBJ1-1; CDR3nt: TGTGCCAGCAGCGTGGCCCTATCGGGCACTGAAGCTTTCTTT; CDR3aa: CASSVALSGTEAFF
len: 15; abundance: few; v_gene: TRBV19; d_gene: TRBD2; j_gene: TRBJ2-1; CDR3nt: TGTGCCAGTAGTACCGGTGGCGGGGGGACAAATGAGCAGTTCTTC; CDR3aa: CASSTGGGGTNEQFF
len: 13; abundance: .; v_gene: TRBV12-5; d_gene: .; j_gene: TRBJ1-2; CDR3nt: TGTGCTAGTGGTCTGACACTTAACTATGGCTACACCTTC; CDR3aa: CASGLTLNYGYTF
len: 19; abundance: many; v_gene: TRBV20-1; d_gene: .; j_gene: TRBJ2-6; CDR3nt: TGCAGTGCTAGAGATGGCGGTAGCGGTGGTCACTCTGGGGCCAACGTCCTGACTTTC; CDR3aa: CSARDGGSGGHSGANVLTF
len: 16; abundance: many; v_gene: TRBV7-2; d_gene: .; j_gene: TRBJ1-4; CDR3nt: TGTGCCAGCAGCTTAGGTCTGTCCGTAGTAAATGAAAAACTGTTTTTT; CDR3aa: CASSLGLSVVNEKLFF
len: 16; abundance: few; v_gene: TRBV14; d_gene: TRBD1; j_gene: TRBJ2-3; CDR3nt: TGTGCCAGCAGCAAACACAGGGGGCCGGGCACAGATACGCAGTATTTT; CDR3aa: CASSKHRGPGTDTQYF
len: 17; abundance: .; v_gene: TRBV6-2/TRBV6-3; d_gene: TRBD2; j_gene: TRBJ2-5; CDR3nt: TGTGCCAGCAGTTACAACACCGGCCGGGGGGGAGGAGAGACCCAGTACTTC; CDR3aa: CASSYNTGRGGGETQYF
len: 14; abundance: many; v_gene: TRBV15; d_gene: .; j_gene: TRBJ2-5; CDR3nt: TGTGCCACCAGCAAAGGAGTAGGGGAAGAGACCCAGTACTTC; CDR3aa: CATSKGVGEETQYF
len: 13; abundance: .; v_gene: TRBV5-1; d_gene: .; j_gene: TRBJ1-1; CDR3nt: TGCGCCAGCAGCCTAAACTTCGGGACAGAAGCTTTCTTT; CDR3aa: CASSLNFGTEAFF
len: 15; abundance: many; v_gene: TRBV4-3; d_gene: .; j_gene: TRBJ1-2; CDR3nt: TGCGCCAGCAGCCAAAAAGACACTTCCAACTATGGCTACACCTTC; CDR3aa: CASSQKDTSNYGYTF
len: 21; abundance: few; v_gene: TRBV23-1; d_gene: .; j_gene: TRBJ1-2; CDR3nt: TGCGCCAGCAGTCAACACCACTCTCTGCCAAATCACAGGGTTCATCGCTATGGCTACACCTTC; CDR3aa: CASSQHHSLPNHRVHRYGYTF
len: 16; abundance: medium-sized; v_gene: TRBV6-1; d_gene: TRBD2; j_gene: TRBJ2-5; CDR3nt: TGTGCCAGCAGTGAGATGGCGGGGGGGCCTCAAGAGACCCAGTACTTC; CDR3aa: CASSEMAGGPQETQYF
len: 11; abundance: .; v_gene: TRBV6-5; d_gene: .; j_gene: TRBJ2-1; CDR3nt: TGTGCCAGCAGCCAAAACAATGAGCAGTTCTTC; CDR3aa: CASSQNNEQFF
len: 13; abundance: .; v_gene: TRBV5-4; d_gene: .; j_gene: TRBJ2-7; CDR3nt: TGTGCCAGCAGCTCCTCGATCTCCTACGAGCAGTACTTC; CDR3aa: CASSSSISYEQYF
len: 15; abundance: many; v_gene: TRBV7-8; d_gene: TRBD1; j_gene: TRBJ1-2; CDR3nt: TGTGCCAGCAGCATCCGGGACAGGGTGGAGGATGGCTACACCTTC; CDR3aa: CASSIRDRVEDGYTF
len: 13; abundance: many; v_gene: TRBV9; d_gene: .; j_gene: TRBJ1-1; CDR3nt: TGTGCCAGCAGCGGACAACAGGGAACTGAAGCTTTCTTT; CDR3aa: CASSGQQGTEAFF
len: 12; abundance: many; v_gene: TRBV6-1; d_gene: .; j_gene: TRBJ2-7; CDR3nt: TGTGCCAGCAGTGAAGGTTCGTGGGAGCAGTACTTC; CDR3aa: CASSEGSWEQYF
len: 16; abundance: .; v_gene: TRBV5-1; d_gene: .; j_gene: TRBJ2-3; CDR3nt: TGCACCAGCAGCCCTCAGCATGAGGCTAGCACAGATACGCAGTATTTT; CDR3aa: CTSSPQHEASTDTQYF
len: 13; abundance: .; v_gene: TRBV30; d_gene: TRBD1; j_gene: TRBJ2-5; CDR3nt: TGTGCCTGGAGTCGGGACAGGGGAGAGACCCAGTACTTC; CDR3aa: CAWSRDRGETQYF
len: 18; abundance: .; v_gene: TRBV28; d_gene: TRBD1; j_gene: TRBJ2-2; CDR3nt: TGTGCCAGCAGTTTATCTGGTATTGGCAGGGGGCCCACCGGGGAGCTGTTTTTT; CDR3aa: CASSLSGIGRGPTGELFF
len: 13; abundance: .; v_gene: TRBV30; d_gene: TRBD1; j_gene: TRBJ1-1; CDR3nt: TGTGCCTGGGCTCAGACACAGGGGGCTGAAGCTTTCTTT; CDR3aa: CAWAQTQGAEAFF
len: 15; abundance: many; v_gene: TRBV7-2; d_gene: .; j_gene: TRBJ2-3; CDR3nt: TGTGCCAGCAGCGTCCGGGCGGGACTCACAGATACGCAGTATTTT; CDR3aa: CASSVRAGLTDTQYF
len: 11; abundance: .; v_gene: TRBV3-1; d_gene: .; j_gene: TRBJ2-3; CDR3nt: TGTGCCAGCACGGACACAGATACGCAGTATTTT; CDR3aa: CASTDTDTQYF
len: 12; abundance: few; v_gene: TRBV29-1; d_gene: .; j_gene: TRBJ1-5; CDR3nt: TGCAGCGTTGGAGAGCGACATCAGCCCCAGCATTTT; CDR3aa: CSVGERHQPQHF
len: 13; abundance: many; v_gene: TRBV12-3/TRBV12-4; d_gene: .; j_gene: TRBJ1-1; CDR3nt: TGTGCCAGCAGTCCTTCGCGGGACACTGAAGCTTTCTTT; CDR3aa: CASSPSRDTEAFF
len: 15; abundance: few; v_gene: TRBV12-3/TRBV12-4; d_gene: .; j_gene: TRBJ2-3; CDR3nt: TGTGCCAGCAGTCCCTGGCTAGCGCGGGGCGGGACGCAGTATTTT; CDR3aa: CASSPWLARGGTQYF
len: 16; abundance: .; v_gene: TRBV7-9; d_gene: TRBD2; j_gene: TRBJ2-5; CDR3nt: TGTGCCAGCAGCTTATCCGGCGGGGGGGCAATCGAGACCCAGTACTTC; CDR3aa: CASSLSGGGAIETQYF
len: 12; abundance: many; v_gene: TRBV20-1; d_gene: .; j_gene: TRBJ2-3; CDR3nt: TGCAGTGCCATCAGAGGGACAGATACGCAGTATTTT; CDR3aa: CSAIRGTDTQYF
len: 15; abundance: many; v_gene: TRBV6-2/TRBV6-3; d_gene: .; j_gene: TRBJ1-5; CDR3nt: TGTGCCAGCAGTTACGGGAGAAATAGCAATCAGCCCCAGCATTTT; CDR3aa: CASSYGRNSNQPQHF
len: 14; abundance: few; v_gene: TRBV20-1; d_gene: TRBD2; j_gene: TRBJ2-1; CDR3nt: TGCAGTGCTGCGCGAGGGGAGGGAGGGCATGAGCAGTTCTTC; CDR3aa: CSAARGEGGHEQFF
len: 16; abundance: many; v_gene: TRBV29-1; d_gene: TRBD1; j_gene: TRBJ2-6; CDR3nt: TGCAGCGCAGCGACAGGGGAGAGGGCTGGGGCCAACGTCCTGACTTTC; CDR3aa: CSAATGERAGANVLTF